This T cell receptor beta chain is drawn from a study of blood T cell repertoires in COVID-19. Method: immunoSEQ multiplex PCR; TCRdb's copy keeps in-frame clones and lacks some. The data show around 450,000 clones, with 70% to 90% seen just once and roughly 2% held by the top ten. The length of the CDR3 is 15 residues. The V gene lost 4 bases and the J gene lost 2 bases, with 13 bases spanning the gap. CDR1 and CDR2 from the germline V gene are ENHRY and SYGVKD. This chain connects TRBV10-3 to TRBJ2-3, with D tentatively TRBD1 (6 bases). The sequence derives from a woman in her late teens or twenties with acute COVID-19. Sequencing was performed on PBMCs or T cells enriched from blood (not recorded which). As DNA, the CDR3 is TGTGCCATCAGTGTGGGGGACACCTCCACAGATACGCAGTATTTT. Protein sequence: CAISVGDTSTDTQYF.